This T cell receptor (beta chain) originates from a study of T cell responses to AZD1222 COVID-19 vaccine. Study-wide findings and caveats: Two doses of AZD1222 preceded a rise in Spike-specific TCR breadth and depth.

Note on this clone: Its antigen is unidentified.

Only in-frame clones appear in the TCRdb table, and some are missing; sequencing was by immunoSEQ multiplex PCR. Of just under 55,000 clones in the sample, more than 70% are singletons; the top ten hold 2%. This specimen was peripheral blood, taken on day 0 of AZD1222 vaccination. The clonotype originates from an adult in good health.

The CDR3 DNA reads as TGCGCCAGCAGAACCGGGACAGGCGGGACTGAAGCTTTCTTT. Its protein product is CASRTGTGGTEAFF. The chain combines TRBV10-2 with TRBJ1-1, with TRBD1 identical over 8 bases. Per the germline V gene, CDR1 is WSHSY and CDR2 is SAAADI. The CDR3 sequence is 14 residues long. The junction had 8 bases not matched to a gene; V was cut back by 6 bases and J by 5 bases.